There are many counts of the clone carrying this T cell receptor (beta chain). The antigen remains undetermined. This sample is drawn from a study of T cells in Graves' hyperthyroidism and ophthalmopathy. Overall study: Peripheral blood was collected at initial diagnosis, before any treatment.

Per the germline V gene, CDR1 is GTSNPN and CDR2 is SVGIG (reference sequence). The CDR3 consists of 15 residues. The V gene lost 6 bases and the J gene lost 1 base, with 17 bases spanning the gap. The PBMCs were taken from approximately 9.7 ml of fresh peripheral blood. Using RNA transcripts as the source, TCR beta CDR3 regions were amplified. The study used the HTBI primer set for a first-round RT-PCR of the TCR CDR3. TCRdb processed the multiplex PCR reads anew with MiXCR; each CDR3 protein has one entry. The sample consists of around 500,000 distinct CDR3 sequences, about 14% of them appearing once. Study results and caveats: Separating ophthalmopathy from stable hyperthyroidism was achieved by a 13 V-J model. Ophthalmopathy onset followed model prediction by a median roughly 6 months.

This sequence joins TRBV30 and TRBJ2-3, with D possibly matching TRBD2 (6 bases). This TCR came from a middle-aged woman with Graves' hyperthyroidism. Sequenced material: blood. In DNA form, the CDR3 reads TGTGCCTGTAGCGCGGGAAGGCATGGCACAGATACGCAGTATTTT. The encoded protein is CACSAGRHGTDTQYF.